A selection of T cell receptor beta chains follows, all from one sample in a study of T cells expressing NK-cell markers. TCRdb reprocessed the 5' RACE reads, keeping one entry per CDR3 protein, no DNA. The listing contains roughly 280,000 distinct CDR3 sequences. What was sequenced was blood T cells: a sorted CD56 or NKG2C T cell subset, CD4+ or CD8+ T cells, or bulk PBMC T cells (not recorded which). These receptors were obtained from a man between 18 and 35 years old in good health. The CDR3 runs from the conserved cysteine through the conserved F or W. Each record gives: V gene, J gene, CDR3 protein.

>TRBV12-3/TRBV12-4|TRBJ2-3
CASSLRLPSTDTQYF
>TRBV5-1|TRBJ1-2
CASSLTGAYGYTF
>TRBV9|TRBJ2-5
CASSSGSTTQETQYF
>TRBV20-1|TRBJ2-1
CSARDRAGLPKNEQFF
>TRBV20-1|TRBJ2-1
CSATAGGPYNEQFF
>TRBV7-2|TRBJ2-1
CASSLVPMSVNEQFF
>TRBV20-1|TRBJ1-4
CSARDLTVDHEKLFF
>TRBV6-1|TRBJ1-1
CASRADRPANTEAFF
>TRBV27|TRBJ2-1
CASSATLAASYNEQFF
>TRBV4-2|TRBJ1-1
CASSQGVMDTEAFF
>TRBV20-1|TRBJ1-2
CSARENTGHYGYTF
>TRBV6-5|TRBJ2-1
CASSYGPYNEQFF
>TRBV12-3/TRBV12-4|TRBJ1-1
CAQGPGNTEAFF
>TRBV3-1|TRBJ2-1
CASSRPSEQFF
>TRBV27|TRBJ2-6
CASSFIWAGEKGANVLTF
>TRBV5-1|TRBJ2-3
CASSPRMTGVARTDTQYF
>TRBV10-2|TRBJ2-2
CASSEEGGQNTGELFF
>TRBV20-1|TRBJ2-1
CSARDLLADYNEQFF
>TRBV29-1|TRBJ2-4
CSVTSGRAGEHF
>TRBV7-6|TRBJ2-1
CASSLSPAGVANEQFF
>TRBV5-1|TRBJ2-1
CASRNATGGQQFF
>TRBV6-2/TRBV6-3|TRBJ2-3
CASSYAPGRSRGGYSTDTQYF
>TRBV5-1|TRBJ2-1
CASSPGQWTYLEHEQFF
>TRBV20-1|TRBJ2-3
CSARAFQGTDTQYF
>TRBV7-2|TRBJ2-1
CASSSQGSVKKNEQFF
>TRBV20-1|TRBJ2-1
CSAPDTLPGNEQFF
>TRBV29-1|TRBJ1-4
CSVTMSGTYNAGKLFF
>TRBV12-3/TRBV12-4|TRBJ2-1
CASTSRGGSGKKVYNEQFF
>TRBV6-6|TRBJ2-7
CASSYGNYYEQYF
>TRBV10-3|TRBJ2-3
CAISQTGKADTQYF
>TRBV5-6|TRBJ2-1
CASSLDRGVSYNEQFF
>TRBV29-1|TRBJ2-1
CSSWWGNNEQFF
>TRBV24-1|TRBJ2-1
CATSDPTYDEQFF
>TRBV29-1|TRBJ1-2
CSVVPISGPMQSYTF
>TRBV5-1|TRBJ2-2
CASSEHTGSAGELFF
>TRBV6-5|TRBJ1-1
CASTPSGTENTEAFF
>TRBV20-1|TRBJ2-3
CSAGTNFPTQYF
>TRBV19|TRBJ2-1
CASSSPGGGWRGNYNEQFF
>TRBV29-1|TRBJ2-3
CSVPTGTSPDTQYF
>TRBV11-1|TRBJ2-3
CASSRETLAGAVTDTQYF
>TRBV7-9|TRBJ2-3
CASSTSTAGVSSDTQYF
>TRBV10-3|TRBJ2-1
CAISELGGLAAYNAQFF
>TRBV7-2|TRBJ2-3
CASSLTQPPDTQYF
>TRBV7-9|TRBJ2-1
CASSLMGQGNEQFF
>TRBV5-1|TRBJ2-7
CASSLRVENEQYF
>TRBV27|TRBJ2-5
CASSRRTGETQYF
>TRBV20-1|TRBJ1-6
CSASFPDYNSPLHF
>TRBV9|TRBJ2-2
CASSVADTGELFF
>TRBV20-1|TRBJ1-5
CSARAWDRGGNQPQHF
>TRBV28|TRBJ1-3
CASSPWRLSGNTIYF
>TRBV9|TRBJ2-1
CASSPIAGGGVGEQFF
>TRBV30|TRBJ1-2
CAWSLFRGYGYTF
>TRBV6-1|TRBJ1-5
CASSELSRDQPQHF
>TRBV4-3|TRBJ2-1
CASSLEADSSYNEQFF
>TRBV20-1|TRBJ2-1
CSARGPLDEQFF